The rows below give T cell receptor beta chains drawn from one sample of a study of cytomegalovirus exposure and HLA in healthy donors. Assay: immunoSEQ multiplex PCR; the TCRdb copy retains only in-frame clones and omits some. The repertoire consists of around 190,000 clones, with roughly four fifths occurring once and the leading ten covering about 3%. The sample consisted of PBMCs. The receptors come from a woman aged 30 to 39 in good health and CMV-seropositive. CDR3s include the opening cysteine and the closing phenylalanine or tryptophan. A D gene is named only where the DNA matches it firmly. Rows may omit the clone size; those that give it use once, few, many or a size class.

DNA	CDR3	D	V	J	size
TGTGCCAGCAGCGAAGGGACTAGCGGGAGAGTTACGCAGTATTTT	CASSEGTSGRVTQYF	TRBD2	TRBV7-2	TRBJ2-3	.
TGTGCCAGCGCCCACGGAGCGGGGAGCTCCTACGAGCAGTACTTC	CASAHGAGSSYEQYF	TRBD2	TRBV6-1	TRBJ2-7	.
TGTGCCAGCAGCTTGGGCGCGGGAGATGGCACCGGGGAGCTGTTTTTT	CASSLGAGDGTGELFF	TRBD2	TRBV5-4	TRBJ2-2	.
TGTGCCAGCAGCGTAGGGCTAGTCGGGAGGAATGAGCAGTACTTC	CASSVGLVGRNEQYF	TRBD2	TRBV9	TRBJ2-7	.
TGTGCCAGCAGTGATCAAGGGACAAGGACCTACGAGCAGTACTTC	CASSDQGTRTYEQYF	.	TRBV6-6	TRBJ2-7	.
TGTGCCAGCAGTGTTCTAGCGGAGTTACAAGAGACCCAGTACTTC	CASSVLAELQETQYF	TRBD2	TRBV6-1	TRBJ2-5	.
TGTGCCAGCAGCTTGCAACTAGCTCGGGACGAGCAGTACTTC	CASSLQLARDEQYF	.	TRBV5-4	TRBJ2-7	.
TGTGCCAGCAGCCACCCGGGACTAGGTTCTTACGAGCAGTACTTC	CASSHPGLGSYEQYF	TRBD2	TRBV5-4	TRBJ2-7	few
TGTGCCAGCAGCTTAGCGTGGTGTTTCAGGGAAACCTTAGCCAAAAACATTCAGTACTTC	CASSLAWCFRETLAKNIQYF	.	TRBV7-8	TRBJ2-4	once
TGCAGCGCAAGCGGGAGAGACAATGAGCAGTTCTTC	CSASGRDNEQFF	TRBD2	TRBV29-1	TRBJ2-1	few
TGTGCCAGCTCACCTTCTCCTAGTGGCGATGAGCAGTTCTTC	CASSPSPSGDEQFF	.	TRBV18	TRBJ2-1	.
TGTGCCACCAGCAGAGATGCAGGGCCTTACGAGCAGTACTTC	CATSRDAGPYEQYF	.	TRBV15	TRBJ2-7	.